The 4 T cell receptor beta chains listed next were all sequenced from one sample in a study of T cell clusters in autoimmune cytopenias. One tube held mixed TRB-A and TRB-B primer pools for touch-down PCR. TCRdb reprocessed the multiplex PCR reads; each CDR3 protein has one entry and no DNA is given. Its clone listing holds about 15,000 distinct CDR3 sequences. Each sample's input was 250 to 300 ng genomic DNA, approximately 37,500 genome equivalents. This sample also belongs to another study, concerning T cell repertoires in aging, cancer and after chemotherapy.

Sequenced sample: peripheral blood. Receptor source: a human donor in good health.

V is TRBV5-6 and J is TRBJ2-3. The CDR3 has 14 amino acids. CDR1 and CDR2 (germline): SGHDT, YYEEEE. The CDR3 protein is CASSPNPSTDTQYF.

The chain recombines TRBV10-3 with TRBJ2-3. Germline CDR1 reads ENHRY; CDR2 reads SYGVKD. There are 13 residues in the CDR3. CDR3 loop: CAIASDRTDTQYF.

The rearrangement links TRBV15 to TRBJ2-3. Germline values: CDR1 LNHNV, CDR2 YYDKDF (reference sequence). The CDR3 is 13 residues long. CDR3 protein: CATSNHGGDTQYF.

The CDR3 loop is CASSLTTENQPQHF. V and J are TRBV7-9 and TRBJ1-5. The CDR3 is made up of 14 amino acids. Germline values: CDR1 SEHNR, CDR2 FQNEAQ (reference sequence).